This T cell receptor (beta chain) was found in a study of breast tumors, draining lymph nodes, adjacent tissues. V was trimmed by 10 bases and J by 1 base, leaving 17 bases between them. Germline CDR1 reads MNHNS; CDR2 reads SASEGT. This CDR3 has 14 residues. Breast cancer patients provided tissue from their axillary draining lymph nodes. TCRdb redid the calling of the multiplex PCR reads with MiXCR, one entry per CDR3 protein. Of fewer than 150,000 distinct CDR3 sequences in the sample, roughly 20% were seen once. Ten or more counts support this clonotype. The V gene is TRBV6-1, the J gene TRBJ2-7, with unresolved D. Sequenced material: axillary lymph node tissue. The sequence came from a female donor with breast cancer. Some clones in this sample may be carry-over from other donors' samples. The CDR3 DNA is TGTGCCATCGTAGATCTGGACGGATCCTACGAGCAGTACTTC. This sequence encodes CAIVDLDGSYEQYF.